This TCR beta chain came from a study of cytomegalovirus exposure and HLA in healthy donors. From germline, CDR1 is GTSNPN and CDR2 SVGIG (reference sequence). The CDR3 consists of 14 residues. Study results and limitations: Across HLA loci, a later analysis found differing TCR association rates, with DRB1 most and HLA-C fewest. Immune exposure was documented only through CMV serostatus. The analysis excluded some indistinguishable V segments, including TRBV6-2 and TRBV6-3. Most TCR sequences were uncommon, yet certain public TCRs appeared in many donors.

In regard to this clone: The antigen remains unidentified. A junction end diverges from the germline sequence, so it may reflect a read error.

Amplification used 60 Vbeta primers and 13 Jbeta primers. Profiled with immunoSEQ multiplex PCR; TCRdb holds only in-frame clones, not every one. The profile covers some 150,000 clones, with 75% to 85% appearing a single time and 1.1% to 1.5% taken by the ten largest. V usage is TRBV30 and J usage is TRBJ1-1; no firm D call. This receptor was taken from a woman between 40 and 55 years old in good health and CMV-seronegative. Sequencing was done on a sample of PBMCs. The CDR3 sequence is CARSVSGVNTEAFF. DNA for the CDR3: TGTGCCCGGAGTGTCTCCGGGGTGAACACTGAAGCTTTCTTT.